One and the same sample provided the 9 T cell receptor beta chains below, sequenced in a study of cytomegalovirus exposure and HLA in healthy donors. The primer mix had 60 Vbeta and 13 Jbeta primers. Only in-frame clones appear in the TCRdb table, and some are missing; sequencing was by immunoSEQ multiplex PCR. This sample has about 190,000 clones, with 75% to 90% found just once. Material: PBMCs. The receptor set was obtained from a woman in her 30s in good health and CMV-seronegative.

This chain joins TRBV2 and TRBJ2-2; 7 bases are a match to TRBD1. Germline lookup yields CDR1 SNHLY and CDR2 FYNNEI. This CDR3 spans 13 amino acids. V trimming: 6 bases; J trimming: 4 bases; junction bases outside the gene matches: 2. The CDR3, as DNA: TGTGCCAGCAGCGACAGGGTCACCGGGGAGCTGTTTTTT. Translated: CASSDRVTGELFF.

The V gene is TRBV9, the J gene TRBJ2-5; 11 nucleotides match TRBD2. Germline CDR1 SGDLS, CDR2 YYNGEE. The J segment lost 4 bases and the V segment lost 3 bases, leaving 2 bases of the junction unmatched. The CDR3 length is 14 residues. In DNA form, the CDR3 reads TGTGCCAGCAGCGAAGGGACTAGCGGAGAGACCCAGTACTTC. Protein sequence: CASSEGTSGETQYF. The full variable domain, its missing parts supplied by reference TRBV9 and TRBJ2-5, is DSGVTQTPKHLITATGQRVTLRCSPRSGDLSVYWYQQSLDQGLQFLIQYYNGEERAKGNILERFSAQQFPDLHSELNLSSLELGDSALYFCASSEGTSGETQYFGPGTRLLVL.

This chain uses TRBV28 with TRBJ1-2, with D tentatively TRBD1 (5 bases). The CDR3 extends over 12 amino acids. Germline V gene sequence: CDR1 MDHEN, CDR2 SYDVKM. V lost 4 bases, J lost 2 bases, and 5 bases lay in between. The CDR3 bases are TGTGCCAGCAGTTCAGGGAACTATGGCTACACCTTC. As protein: CASSSGNYGYTF.

The V and J genes are TRBV10-1 and TRBJ1-5, with 10 nucleotides matching TRBD1. The CDR3 runs 13 residues. V lost 7 bases and J lost 6; bases outside the gene matches: 3. Germline values: CDR1 WNHNN, CDR2 SYGVQD (reference sequence). The CDR3 nucleotides are TGCGCCAGCACGACAGGGGGCTCTCAGCCCCAGCATTTT. Encoded protein: CASTTGGSQPQHF.

V gene TRBV4-1 combines with J gene TRBJ1-1; D possibly corresponds to TRBD1 (5 bases). V was cut by 6 bases and J by 4 bases, with 6 bases left in between. Germline-derived CDR1 and CDR2 are MGHRA and YSYEKL. The CDR3 has 11 residues. This CDR3 reads CASRGPTEAFF. As DNA, the CDR3 is TGCGCCAGCAGGGGGCCCACTGAAGCTTTCTTT.

The chain joins TRBV10-2 to TRBJ1-1, with D possibly TRBD1 on 5 matching bases. V lost 2 bases and J 3 bases, leaving 13 bases between the germline ends. Germline assignment: CDR1 WSHSY and CDR2 SAAADI. The CDR3 consists of 15 residues. As DNA, the CDR3 is TGCGCCAGCAGTGAGGTGGCAGGAGGGGACACTGAAGCTTTCTTT. Amino acid sequence: CASSEVAGGDTEAFF.

The rearrangement links TRBV5-1 to TRBJ2-2; D possibly corresponds to TRBD2 (6 bases). Trimming pared 4 bases from V and 4 bases from J, leaving 17 bases between. The CDR3 totals 16 residues. The germline CDR1 and CDR2 sequences are SGHRS and YFSETQ. CDR3 residues: CASSNGGGVVTGELFF. CDR3 DNA: TGCGCCAGCAGCAACGGAGGAGGGGTGGTCACCGGGGAGCTGTTTTTT.

The chain carries TRBV5-6 and TRBJ2-5, with TRBD1 matching 8 bases. With 4 bases clipped from V and 11 bases from J, the junction kept 7 bases outside the gene matches. Germline V CDR1 and CDR2: SGHDT, YYEEEE. The CDR3 is 12 amino acids. The CDR3 spells CASSQQGASQYF. In DNA, the CDR3 is TGTGCCAGCAGCCAGCAGGGGGCATCACAGTACTTC.

The chain links TRBV2 to TRBJ2-3; 9 nucleotides agree with TRBD1. CDR1 is SNHLY, CDR2 FYNNEI, per germline. The V gene end was trimmed by 8 bases and the J gene end by 6 bases; junction bases not matched to a gene: 6. CDR3 length: 13 residues. CDR3 protein: CASWDRAGDTQYF. The CDR3 coding sequence is TGTGCCAGCTGGGACAGGGCTGGGGATACGCAGTATTTT.